The sample holds many counts of the clone carrying this T cell receptor (beta chain). Germline V gene data show CDR1 as SNHLY and CDR2 as FYNNEI. CDR3 length: 13 amino acids. V lost 7 bases and J lost 5, with 12 bases in between. Amplified TCR beta CDR3 regions derived from RNA transcripts. First-round RT-PCR targeting the TCR CDR3 was performed with the HTBI primer set. TCRdb reprocessed the multiplex PCR reads with MiXCR, giving one entry per CDR3 protein. This sample yields hundreds of thousands of distinct CDR3 sequences, of which less than 25% are seen a single time; under 35% belongs to the top ten. The data stem from a study of T cells in Graves' hyperthyroidism and ophthalmopathy.

Material: blood. This TCR was recovered from a man aged 30 to 39 with Graves' ophthalmopathy. This chain joins TRBV2 and TRBJ2-1; no definite D call. For the CDR3, the DNA is TGTGCCAGCACCGAGATCACCCACAATGAGCAGTTCTTC. Translation: CASTEITHNEQFF.